Below, one T cell receptor beta chain is given with its context. No antigen is known for it. The record originates from a study of cytomegalovirus exposure and HLA in healthy donors. General study results and limits: Among the most significant clusters, several appeared linked to common viral pathogens in a later analysis. Roughly even sequencing depth across donors was the assumption behind the presence/absence analyses.

Germline CDR1 MNHEY, CDR2 SVGAGI. With V trimmed by 7 bases and J by 5 bases, 8 bases remained unmatched. The CDR3 is 14 residues long. PCR involved 60 Vbeta and 13 Jbeta primers. Produced via immunoSEQ multiplex PCR; TCRdb's table is partial and in-frame only. In the table there are over 140,000 clones, around four fifths of which are singletons. This rearrangement joins TRBV6-5 to TRBJ1-2; 9 bases map to TRBD1. The receptor's source is a man aged 30 to 39 in good health and CMV-seropositive. The sequenced sample consisted of PBMCs. The CDR3 bases are TGTGCCAGCACACATGCGGGGACAGGGTATGGCTACACCTTC. Its protein is CASTHAGTGYGYTF.